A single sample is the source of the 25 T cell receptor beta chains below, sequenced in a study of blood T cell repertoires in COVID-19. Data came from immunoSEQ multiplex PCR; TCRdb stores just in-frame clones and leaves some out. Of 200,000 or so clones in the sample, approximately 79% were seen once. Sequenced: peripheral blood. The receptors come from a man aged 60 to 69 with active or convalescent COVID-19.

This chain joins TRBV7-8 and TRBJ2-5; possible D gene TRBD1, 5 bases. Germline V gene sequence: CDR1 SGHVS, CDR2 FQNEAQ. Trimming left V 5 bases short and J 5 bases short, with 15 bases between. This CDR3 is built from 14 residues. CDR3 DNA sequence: TGTGCCAGCAGCGGACCTTCCAGGGATGAGACCCAGTACTTC. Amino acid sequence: CASSGPSRDETQYF.

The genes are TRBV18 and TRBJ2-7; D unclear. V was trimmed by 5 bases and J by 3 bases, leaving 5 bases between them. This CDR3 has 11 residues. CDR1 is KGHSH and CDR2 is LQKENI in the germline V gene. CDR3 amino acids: CASSTNYEQYF. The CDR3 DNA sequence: TGTGCCAGCTCAACAAACTACGAGCAGTACTTC.

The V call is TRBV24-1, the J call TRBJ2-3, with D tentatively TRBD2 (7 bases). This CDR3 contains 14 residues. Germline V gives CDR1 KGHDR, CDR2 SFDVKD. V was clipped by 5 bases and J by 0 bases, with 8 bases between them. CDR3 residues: CATSGGGSTDTQYF. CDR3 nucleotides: TGTGCCACCAGTGGCGGGGGCAGCACAGATACGCAGTATTTT.

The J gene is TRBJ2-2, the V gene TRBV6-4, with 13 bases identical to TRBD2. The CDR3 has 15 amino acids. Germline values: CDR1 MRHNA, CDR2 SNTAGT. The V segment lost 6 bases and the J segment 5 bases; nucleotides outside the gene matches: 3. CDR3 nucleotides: TGTGCCAGCAGCGCGGGACTAGCGGGAACCGGGGAGCTGTTTTTT. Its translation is CASSAGLAGTGELFF.

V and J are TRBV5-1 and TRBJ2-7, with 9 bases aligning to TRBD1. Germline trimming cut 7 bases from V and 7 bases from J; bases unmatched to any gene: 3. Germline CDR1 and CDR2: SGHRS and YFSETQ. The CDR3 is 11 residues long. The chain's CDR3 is CASRTGEEQYF. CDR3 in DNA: TGCGCCAGCCGGACAGGGGAGGAGCAGTACTTC.

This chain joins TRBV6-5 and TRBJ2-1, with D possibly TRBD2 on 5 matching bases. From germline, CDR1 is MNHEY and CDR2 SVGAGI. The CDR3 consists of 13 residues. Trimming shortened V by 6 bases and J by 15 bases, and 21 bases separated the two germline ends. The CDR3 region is CASSPKGDLGWFF. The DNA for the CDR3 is TGTGCCAGCAGCCCCAAGGGAGATTTAGGATGGTTCTTC.

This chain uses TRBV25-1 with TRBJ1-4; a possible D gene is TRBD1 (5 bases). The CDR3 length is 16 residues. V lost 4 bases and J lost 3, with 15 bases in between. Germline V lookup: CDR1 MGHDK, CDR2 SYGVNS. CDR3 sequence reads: CASSVGGYYANEKLFF. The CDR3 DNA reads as TGTGCCAGCAGTGTGGGGGGATATTATGCTAATGAAAAACTGTTTTTT. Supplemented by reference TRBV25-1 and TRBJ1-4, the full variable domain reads EADIYQTPRYLVIGTGKKITLECSQTMGHDKMYWYQQDPGMELHLIHYSYGVNSTEKGDLSSESTVSRIRTEHFPLTLESARPSHTSQYLCASSVGGYYANEKLFFGSGTQLSVL.

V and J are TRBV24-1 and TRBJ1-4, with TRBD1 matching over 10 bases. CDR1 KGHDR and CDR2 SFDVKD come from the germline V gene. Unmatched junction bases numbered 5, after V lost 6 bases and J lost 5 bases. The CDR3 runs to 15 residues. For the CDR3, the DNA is TGTGCCACCAGTTCAGCGGGACAGGGGAATGAAAAACTGTTTTTT. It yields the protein CATSSAGQGNEKLFF.

CDR3 residues: CSVVATGNTIYF. The CDR3 bases are TGCAGCGTTGTGGCAACTGGAAACACCATATATTTT. The chain couples TRBV29-1 to TRBJ1-3; D gene ambiguous. The CDR3 loop spans 12 amino acids. V shed 4 bases and J shed 2 bases, with 6 bases lying between them. Germline V CDR1 and CDR2: SQVTM, ANQGSEA.

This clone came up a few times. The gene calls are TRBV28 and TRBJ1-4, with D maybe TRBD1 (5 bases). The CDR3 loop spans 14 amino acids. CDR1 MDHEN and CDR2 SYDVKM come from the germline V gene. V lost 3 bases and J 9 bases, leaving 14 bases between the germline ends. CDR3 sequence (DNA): TGTGCCAGCAGTTTGGCGGGGACGGAGAAAAAACTGTTTTTT. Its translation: CASSLAGTEKKLFF.

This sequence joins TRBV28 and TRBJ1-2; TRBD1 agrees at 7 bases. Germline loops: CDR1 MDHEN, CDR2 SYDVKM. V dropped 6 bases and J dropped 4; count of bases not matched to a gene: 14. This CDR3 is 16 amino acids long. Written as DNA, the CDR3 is TGTGCCAGCAGCTTACCGGGGACCGGGACAGCCTATGGCTACACCTTC. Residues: CASSLPGTGTAYGYTF.

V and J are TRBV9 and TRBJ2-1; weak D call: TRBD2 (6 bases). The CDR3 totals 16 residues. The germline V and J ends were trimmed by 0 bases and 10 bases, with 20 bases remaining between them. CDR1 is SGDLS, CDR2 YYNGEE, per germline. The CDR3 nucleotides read TGTGCCAGCAGCGTAGAAGGGACTTATCTTACAAGGGAGCAGTTCTTC. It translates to CASSVEGTYLTREQFF. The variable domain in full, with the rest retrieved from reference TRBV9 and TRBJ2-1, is DSGVTQTPKHLITATGQRVTLRCSPRSGDLSVYWYQQSLDQGLQFLIQYYNGEERAKGNILERFSAQQFPDLHSELNLSSLELGDSALYFCASSVEGTYLTREQFFGPGTRLTVL.

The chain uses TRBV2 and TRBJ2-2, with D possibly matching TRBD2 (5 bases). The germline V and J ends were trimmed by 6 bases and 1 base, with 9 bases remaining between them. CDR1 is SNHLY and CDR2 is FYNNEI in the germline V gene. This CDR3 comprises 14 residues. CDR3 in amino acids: CASRRVLNTGELFF. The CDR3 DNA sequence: TGTGCCAGCAGGAGGGTCTTGAACACCGGGGAGCTGTTTTTT.

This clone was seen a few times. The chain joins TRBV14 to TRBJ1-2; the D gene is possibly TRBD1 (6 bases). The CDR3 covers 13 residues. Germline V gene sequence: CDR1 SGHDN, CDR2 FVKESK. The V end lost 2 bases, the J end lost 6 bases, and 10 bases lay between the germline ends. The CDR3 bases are TGTGCCAGCAGCCAACAGGGGAGAGATGGCTACACCTTC. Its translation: CASSQQGRDGYTF.

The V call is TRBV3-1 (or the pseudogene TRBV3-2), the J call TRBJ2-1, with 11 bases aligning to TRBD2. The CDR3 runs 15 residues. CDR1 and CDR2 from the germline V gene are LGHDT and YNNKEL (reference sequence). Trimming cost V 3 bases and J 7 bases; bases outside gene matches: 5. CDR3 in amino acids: CASSHSGRADNEQFF. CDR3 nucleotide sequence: TGTGCCAGCAGCCATAGCGGGAGGGCCGATAATGAGCAGTTCTTC.

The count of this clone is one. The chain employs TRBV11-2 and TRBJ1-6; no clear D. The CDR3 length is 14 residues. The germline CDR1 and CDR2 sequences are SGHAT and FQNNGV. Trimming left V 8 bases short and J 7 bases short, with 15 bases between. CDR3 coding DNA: TGTGCCAGCGCCGCGGACCCGGGGAATTCACCCCTCCACTTT. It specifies CASAADPGNSPLHF.

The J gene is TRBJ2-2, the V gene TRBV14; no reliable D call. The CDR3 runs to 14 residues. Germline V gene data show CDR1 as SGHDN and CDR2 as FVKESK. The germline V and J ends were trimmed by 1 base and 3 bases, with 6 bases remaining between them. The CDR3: CASSQVRYTGELFF. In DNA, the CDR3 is TGTGCCAGCAGCCAAGTCAGATACACCGGGGAGCTGTTTTTT.

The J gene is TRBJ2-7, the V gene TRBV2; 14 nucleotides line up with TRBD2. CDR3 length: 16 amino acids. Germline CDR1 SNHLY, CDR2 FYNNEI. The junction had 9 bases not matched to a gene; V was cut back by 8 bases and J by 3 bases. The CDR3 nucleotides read TGTGCCAGCGGGGACTACGGGACTAGCGGGGGCTACGAGCAGTACTTC. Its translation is CASGDYGTSGGYEQYF.

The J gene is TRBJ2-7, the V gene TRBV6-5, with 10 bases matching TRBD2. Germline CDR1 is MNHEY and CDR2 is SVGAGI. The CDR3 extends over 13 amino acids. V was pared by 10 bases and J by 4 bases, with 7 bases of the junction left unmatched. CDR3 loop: CATRTSGAYEQYF. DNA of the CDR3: TGTGCCACCAGGACTAGCGGAGCGTACGAGCAGTACTTC.

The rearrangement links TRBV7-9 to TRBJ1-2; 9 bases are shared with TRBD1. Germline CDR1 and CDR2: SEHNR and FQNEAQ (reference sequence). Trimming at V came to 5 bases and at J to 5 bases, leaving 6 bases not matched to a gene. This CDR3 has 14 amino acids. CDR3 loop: CASSQDRGPYGYTF. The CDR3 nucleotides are TGTGCCAGCAGCCAGGACAGGGGACCGTATGGCTACACCTTC. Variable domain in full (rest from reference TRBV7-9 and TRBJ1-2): DTGVSQNPRHKITKRGQNVTFRCDPISEHNRLYWYRQTLGQGPEFLTYFQNEAQLEKSRLLSDRFSAERPKGSFSTLEIQRTEQGDSAMYLCASSQDRGPYGYTFGSGTRLTVV.

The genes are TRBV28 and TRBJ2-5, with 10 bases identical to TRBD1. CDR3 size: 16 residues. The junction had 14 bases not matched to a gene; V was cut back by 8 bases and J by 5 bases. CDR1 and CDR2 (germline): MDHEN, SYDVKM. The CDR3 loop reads CASHDRGRSVRETQYF. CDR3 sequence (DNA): TGTGCCAGCCATGACAGGGGGCGCTCGGTGCGGGAGACCCAGTACTTC. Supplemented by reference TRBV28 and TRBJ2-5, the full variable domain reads DVKVTQSSRYLVKRTGEKVFLECVQDMDHENMFWYRQDPGLGLRLIYFSYDVKMKEKGDIPEGYSVSREKKERFSLILESASTNQTSMYLCASHDRGRSVRETQYFGPGTRLLVL.

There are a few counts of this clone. CDR3 region: CASSQDGENSPLHF. For the CDR3, the DNA is TGTGCCAGCAGCCAAGATGGGGAGAATTCACCCCTCCACTTT. The chain links TRBV3-1 (or the pseudogene TRBV3-2) to TRBJ1-6; the D is unclear. With 0 bases removed from V and 7 bases from J, the gap between germline ends came to 7 bases. This CDR3 has 14 residues. Per the germline V gene, CDR1 is LGHDT and CDR2 is YNNKEL (reference sequence).

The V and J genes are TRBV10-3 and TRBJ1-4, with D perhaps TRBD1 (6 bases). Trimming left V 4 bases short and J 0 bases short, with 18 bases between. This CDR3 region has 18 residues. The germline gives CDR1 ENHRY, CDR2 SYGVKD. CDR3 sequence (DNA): TGTGCCATCAGTGCTTCAGGGGCGGGAGGATCAACTAATGAAAAACTGTTTTTT. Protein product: CAISASGAGGSTNEKLFF.

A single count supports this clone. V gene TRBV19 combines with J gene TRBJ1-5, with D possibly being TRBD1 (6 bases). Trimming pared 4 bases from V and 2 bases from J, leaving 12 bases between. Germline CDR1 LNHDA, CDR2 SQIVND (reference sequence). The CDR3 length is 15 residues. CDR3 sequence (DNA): TGTGCCAGTAGTAGGGGCGGGGGCGGCAATCAGCCCCAGCATTTT. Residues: CASSRGGGGNQPQHF.

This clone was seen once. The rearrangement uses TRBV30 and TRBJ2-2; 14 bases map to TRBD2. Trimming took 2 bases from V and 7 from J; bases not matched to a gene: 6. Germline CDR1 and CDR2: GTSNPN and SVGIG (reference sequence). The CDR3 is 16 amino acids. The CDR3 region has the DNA TGTGCCTGGAGTAGACTAGCGGGAGGGCCCGGCGGGGAGCTGTTTTTT. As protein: CAWSRLAGGPGGELFF.